This T cell receptor (beta chain) was documented in a study of identical twins. Whole-study results and caveats: Modeled out-of-frame TCR alpha sharing in monozygotic twins fell below observed levels. Its conclusions, products of cross-sectional statistical analysis, did not come from following the same donors.

Germline CDR1 and CDR2: LNHNV and YYDKDF (reference sequence). This CDR3 spans 13 amino acids. Deletions cut 3 bases from V and 4 bases from J, with 8 bases between. Regarding this clonotype: Antigen specificity is unknown.

It was template switching that added a universal primer site, and there were unique molecular identifiers on the cDNA. MiXCR, run by TCRdb on the 5' RACE reads, gives a single entry per CDR3 protein. Of more than 400,000 distinct CDR3 sequences listed, 15% are singletons. The sample was also linked to a second study, of yellow fever vaccine responses in identical twins. That work adds: Reportedly, twins' vaccine T cell responses looked partly convergent and partly personalized.

Sequencing input: CD4+ T cells sorted from blood. The chain joins TRBV15 to TRBJ2-3; D is unclear. The receptor comes from a young woman in good health. This CDR3 reads CATSSRVADTQYF. The CDR3 DNA sequence: TGTGCCACCAGCAGCAGAGTGGCAGATACGCAGTATTTT.